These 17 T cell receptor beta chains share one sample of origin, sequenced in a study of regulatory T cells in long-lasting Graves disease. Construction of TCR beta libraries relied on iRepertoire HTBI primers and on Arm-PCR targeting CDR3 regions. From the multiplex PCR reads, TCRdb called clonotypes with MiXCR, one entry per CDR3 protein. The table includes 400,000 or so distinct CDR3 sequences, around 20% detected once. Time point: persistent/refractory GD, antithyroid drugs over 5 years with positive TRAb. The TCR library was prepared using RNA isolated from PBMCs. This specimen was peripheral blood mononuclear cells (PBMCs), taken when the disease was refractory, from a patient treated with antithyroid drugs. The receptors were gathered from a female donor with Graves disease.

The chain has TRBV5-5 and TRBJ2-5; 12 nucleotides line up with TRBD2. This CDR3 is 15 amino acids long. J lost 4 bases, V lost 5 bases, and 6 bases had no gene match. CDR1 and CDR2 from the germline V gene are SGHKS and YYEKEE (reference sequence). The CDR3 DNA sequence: TGTGCCAGCAGTTTCGGGGGACTAGCGGGAGAGACCCAGTACTTC. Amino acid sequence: CASSFGGLAGETQYF.

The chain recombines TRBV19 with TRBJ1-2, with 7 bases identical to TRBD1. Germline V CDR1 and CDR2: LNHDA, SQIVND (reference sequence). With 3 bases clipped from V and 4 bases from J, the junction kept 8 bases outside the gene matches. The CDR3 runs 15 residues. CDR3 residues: CASSMVGGASYGYTF. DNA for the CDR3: TGTGCCAGTAGTATGGTAGGGGGCGCCTCCTATGGCTACACCTTC. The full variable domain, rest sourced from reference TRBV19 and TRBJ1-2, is DGGITQSPKYLFRKEGQNVTLSCEQNLNHDAMYWYRQDPGQGLRLIYYSQIVNDFQKGDIAEGYSVSREKKESFPLTVTSAQKNPTAFYLCASSMVGGASYGYTFGSGTRLTVV.

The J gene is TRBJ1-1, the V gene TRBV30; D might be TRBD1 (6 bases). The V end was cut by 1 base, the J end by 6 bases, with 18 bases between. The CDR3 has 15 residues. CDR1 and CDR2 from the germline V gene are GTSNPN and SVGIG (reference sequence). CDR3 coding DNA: TGTGCCTGGAGTGGGTTGGGGGCTTTCGCAGCTGAAGCTTTCTTT. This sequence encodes CAWSGLGAFAAEAFF.

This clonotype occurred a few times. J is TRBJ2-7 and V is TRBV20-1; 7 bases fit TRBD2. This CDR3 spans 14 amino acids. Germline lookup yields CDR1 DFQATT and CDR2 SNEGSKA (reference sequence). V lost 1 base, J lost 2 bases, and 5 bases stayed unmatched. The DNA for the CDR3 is TGCAGTGCTAGAGCGGGAGGCGGGCCCTACGAGCAGTACTTC. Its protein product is CSARAGGGPYEQYF.

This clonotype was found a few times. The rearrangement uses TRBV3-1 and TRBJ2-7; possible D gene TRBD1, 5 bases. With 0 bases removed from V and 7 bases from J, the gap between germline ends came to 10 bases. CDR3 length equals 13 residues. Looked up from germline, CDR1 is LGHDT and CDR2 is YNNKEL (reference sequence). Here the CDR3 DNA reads TGTGCCAGCAGCCAAGATGGGAAGGGGGAGCAGTACTTC. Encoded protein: CASSQDGKGEQYF.

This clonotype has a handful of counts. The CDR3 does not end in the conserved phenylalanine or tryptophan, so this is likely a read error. The CDR3 coding sequence is TGTGCCAGCAGTTCCCCCGGGACAGGTTACTACGAGCAGTACTGC. Translated, it gives CASSSPGTGYYEQYC. This chain uses TRBV27 with TRBJ2-7, with 8 nucleotides matching TRBD1. Germline CDR1 and CDR2: MNHEY and SMNVEV (reference sequence). Germline trimming cut 4 bases from V and 3 bases from J; bases unmatched to any gene: 8. The CDR3 contains 15 residues.

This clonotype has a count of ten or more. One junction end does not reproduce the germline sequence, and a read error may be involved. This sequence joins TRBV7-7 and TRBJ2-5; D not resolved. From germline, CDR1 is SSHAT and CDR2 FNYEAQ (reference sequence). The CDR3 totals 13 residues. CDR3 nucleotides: TGTGCTAGCAGCTCCGGGTTCTGGGAGACCCAGTACTTC. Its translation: CASSSGFWETQYF.

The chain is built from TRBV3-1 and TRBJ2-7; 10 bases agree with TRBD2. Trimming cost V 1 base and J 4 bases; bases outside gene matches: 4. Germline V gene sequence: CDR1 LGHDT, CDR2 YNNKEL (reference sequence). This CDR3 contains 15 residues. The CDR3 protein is CASSQARTSGYEQYF. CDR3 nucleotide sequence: TGTGCCAGCAGCCAAGCTAGGACTAGCGGATACGAGCAGTACTTC.

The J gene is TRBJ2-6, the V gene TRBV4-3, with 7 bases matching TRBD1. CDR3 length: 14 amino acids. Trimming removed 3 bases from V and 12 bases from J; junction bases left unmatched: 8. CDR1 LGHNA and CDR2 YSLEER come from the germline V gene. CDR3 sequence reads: CASSQRTGSIVLTF. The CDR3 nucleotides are TGCGCCAGCAGCCAGAGGACAGGCTCTATCGTCCTGACTTTC.

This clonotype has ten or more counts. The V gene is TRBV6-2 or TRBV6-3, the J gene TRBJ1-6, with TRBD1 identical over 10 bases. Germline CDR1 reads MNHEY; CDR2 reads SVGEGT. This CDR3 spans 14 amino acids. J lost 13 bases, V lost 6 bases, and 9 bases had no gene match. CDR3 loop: CASSAGTGVLPLHF. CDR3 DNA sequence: TGTGCCAGCAGCGCCGGGACAGGGGTGCTGCCCCTCCACTTT.

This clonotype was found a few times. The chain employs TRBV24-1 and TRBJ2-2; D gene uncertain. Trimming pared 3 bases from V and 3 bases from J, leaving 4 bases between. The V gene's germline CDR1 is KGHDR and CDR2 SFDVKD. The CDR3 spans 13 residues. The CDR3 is CATSDQYTGELFF. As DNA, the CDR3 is TGTGCCACCAGTGATCAATACACCGGGGAGCTGTTTTTT.

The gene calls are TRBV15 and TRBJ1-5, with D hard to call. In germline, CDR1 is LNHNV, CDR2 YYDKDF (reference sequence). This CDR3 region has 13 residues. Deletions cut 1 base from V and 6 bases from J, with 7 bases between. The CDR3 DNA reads TGTGCCACCAGCAGAGTGTGGGGTCAGCCCCAGCATTTT. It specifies CATSRVWGQPQHF.

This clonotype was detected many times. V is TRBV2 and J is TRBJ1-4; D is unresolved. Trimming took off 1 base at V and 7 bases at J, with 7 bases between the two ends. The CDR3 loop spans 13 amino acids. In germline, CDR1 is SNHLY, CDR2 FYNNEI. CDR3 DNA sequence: TGTGCCAGCAGTGAAGGGCACGGTGAAAAACTGTTTTTT. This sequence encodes CASSEGHGEKLFF.

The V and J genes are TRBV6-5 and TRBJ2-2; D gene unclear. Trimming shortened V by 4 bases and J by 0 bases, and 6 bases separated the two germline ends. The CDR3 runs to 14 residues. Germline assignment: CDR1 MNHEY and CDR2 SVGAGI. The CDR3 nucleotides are TGTGCCAGCAGTTCCTCAACGAACACCGGGGAGCTGTTTTTT. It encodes CASSSSTNTGELFF.

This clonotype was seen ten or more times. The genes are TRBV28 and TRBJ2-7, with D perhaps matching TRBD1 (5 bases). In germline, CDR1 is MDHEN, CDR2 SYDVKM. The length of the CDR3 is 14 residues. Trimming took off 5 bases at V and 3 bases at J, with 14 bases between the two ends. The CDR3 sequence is CASSPRSGYYEQYF. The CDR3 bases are TGTGCCAGCAGTCCAAGATCAGGGTACTACGAGCAGTACTTC.

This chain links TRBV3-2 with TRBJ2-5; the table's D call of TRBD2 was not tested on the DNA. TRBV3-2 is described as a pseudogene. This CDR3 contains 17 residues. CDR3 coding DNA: TGTGCCAGCAGCCAAGGACTAGCGGGAGGGCCGCTGGAGACCCAGTACTTC. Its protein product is CASSQGLAGGPLETQYF.

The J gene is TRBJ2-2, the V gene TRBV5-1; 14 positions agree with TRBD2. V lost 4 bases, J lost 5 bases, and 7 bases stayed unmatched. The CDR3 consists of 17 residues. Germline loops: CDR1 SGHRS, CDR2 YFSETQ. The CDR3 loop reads CASSEGLAGVSTGELFF. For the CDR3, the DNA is TGCGCCAGCAGCGAGGGACTAGCGGGAGTATCAACCGGGGAGCTGTTTTTT. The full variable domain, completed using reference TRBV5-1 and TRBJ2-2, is KAGVTQTPRYLIKTRGQQVTLSCSPISGHRSVSWYQQTPGQGLQFLFEYFSETQRNKGNFPGRFSGRQFSNSRSEMNVSTLELGDSALYLCASSEGLAGVSTGELFFGEGSRLTVL.